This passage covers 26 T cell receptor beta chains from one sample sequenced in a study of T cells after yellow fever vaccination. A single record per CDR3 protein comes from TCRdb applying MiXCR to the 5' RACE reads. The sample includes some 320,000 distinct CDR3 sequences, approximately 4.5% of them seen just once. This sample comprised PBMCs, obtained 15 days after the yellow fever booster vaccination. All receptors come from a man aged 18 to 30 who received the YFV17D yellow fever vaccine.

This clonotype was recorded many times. Written as DNA, the CDR3 is TGCGCCAGCTTCCGGGACAGGGTGGGCAATGAGCAGTTCTTC. Its protein is CASFRDRVGNEQFF. The rearrangement links TRBV5-1 to TRBJ2-1, with TRBD1 identical over 9 bases. This CDR3 has 14 residues. Trimming at V came to 7 bases and at J to 6 bases, leaving 8 bases not matched to a gene. Germline CDR1 is SGHRS and CDR2 is YFSETQ.

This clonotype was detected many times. The CDR3 loop reads CASSPRELRYGYTF. The CDR3 DNA reads TGTGCCAGCAGCCCGAGGGAGCTTCGCTATGGCTACACCTTC. The V gene is TRBV6-5, the J gene TRBJ1-2, with D unclear. The germline CDR1 and CDR2 sequences are MNHEY and SVGAGI. V was shortened by 6 bases and J by 4 bases, with 15 bases between the two germline ends. The CDR3 totals 14 residues.

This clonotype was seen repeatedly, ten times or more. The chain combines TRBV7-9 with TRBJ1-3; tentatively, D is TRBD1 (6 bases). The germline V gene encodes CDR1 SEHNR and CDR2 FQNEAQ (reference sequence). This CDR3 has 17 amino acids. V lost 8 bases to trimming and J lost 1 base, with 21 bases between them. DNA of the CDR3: TGTGCCAGCCGCTCACTCATAGACGGACAGTCTGGAAACACCATATATTTT. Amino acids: CASRSLIDGQSGNTIYF.

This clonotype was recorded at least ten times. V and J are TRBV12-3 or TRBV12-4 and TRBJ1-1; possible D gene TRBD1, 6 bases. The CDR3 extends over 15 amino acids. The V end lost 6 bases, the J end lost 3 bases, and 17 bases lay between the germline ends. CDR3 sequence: CASSHFPRGDTEAFF. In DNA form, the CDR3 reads TGTGCCAGCAGCCATTTCCCCAGGGGAGACACTGAAGCTTTCTTT.

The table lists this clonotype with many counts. CDR3 protein: CASSPWTEYGYTF. The CDR3 nucleotides are TGTGCCAGCAGTCCTTGGACAGAATATGGCTACACCTTC. The gene calls are TRBV12-3 or TRBV12-4 and TRBJ1-2; tentative D call: TRBD1 (6 bases). The CDR3 consists of 13 residues. With 5 bases removed from V and 5 bases from J, the gap between germline ends came to 12 bases.

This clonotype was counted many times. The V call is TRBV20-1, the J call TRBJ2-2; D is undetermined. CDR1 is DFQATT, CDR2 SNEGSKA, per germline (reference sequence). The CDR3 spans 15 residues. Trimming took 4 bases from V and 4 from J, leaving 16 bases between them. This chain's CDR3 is CSATNPRGRTGELFF. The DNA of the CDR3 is TGCAGTGCTACGAATCCTCGCGGCCGCACCGGGGAGCTGTTTTTT.

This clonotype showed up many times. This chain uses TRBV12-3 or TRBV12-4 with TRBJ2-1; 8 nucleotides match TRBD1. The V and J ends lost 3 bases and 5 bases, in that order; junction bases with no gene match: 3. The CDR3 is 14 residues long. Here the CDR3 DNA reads TGTGCCAGCAGTTTCAGGGGGCTCGACAATGAGCAGTTCTTC. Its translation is CASSFRGLDNEQFF.

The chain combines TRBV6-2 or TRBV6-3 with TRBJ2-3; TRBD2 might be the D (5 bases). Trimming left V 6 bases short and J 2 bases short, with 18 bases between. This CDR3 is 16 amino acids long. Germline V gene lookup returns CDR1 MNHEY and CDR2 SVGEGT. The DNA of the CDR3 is TGTGCCAGCAGCCTCAGACTCCCCGGGGTCACAGATACGCAGTATTTT. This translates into CASSLRLPGVTDTQYF.

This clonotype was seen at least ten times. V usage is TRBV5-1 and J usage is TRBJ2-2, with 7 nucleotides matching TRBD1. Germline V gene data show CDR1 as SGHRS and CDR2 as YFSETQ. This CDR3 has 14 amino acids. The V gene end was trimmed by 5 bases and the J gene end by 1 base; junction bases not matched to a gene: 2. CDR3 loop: CASSRDRNTGELFF. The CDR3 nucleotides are TGCGCCAGCAGTAGGGACAGGAACACCGGGGAGCTGTTTTTT.

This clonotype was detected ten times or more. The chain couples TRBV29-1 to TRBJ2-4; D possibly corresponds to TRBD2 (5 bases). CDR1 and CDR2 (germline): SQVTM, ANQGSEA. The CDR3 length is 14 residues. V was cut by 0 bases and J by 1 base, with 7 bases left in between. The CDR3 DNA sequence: TGCAGCGTTGAAGATACGGGGGCCAAAAACATTCAGTACTTC. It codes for CSVEDTGAKNIQYF.

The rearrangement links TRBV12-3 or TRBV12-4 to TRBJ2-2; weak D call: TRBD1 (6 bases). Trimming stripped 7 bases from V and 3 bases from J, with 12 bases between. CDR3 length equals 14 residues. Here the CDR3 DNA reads TGTGCCAGCACCGCAAGGACAGACACCGGGGAGCTGTTTTTT. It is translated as CASTARTDTGELFF.

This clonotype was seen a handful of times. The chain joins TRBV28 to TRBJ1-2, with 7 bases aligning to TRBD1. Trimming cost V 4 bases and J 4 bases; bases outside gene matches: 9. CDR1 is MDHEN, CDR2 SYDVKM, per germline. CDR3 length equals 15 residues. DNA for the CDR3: TGTGCCAGCAGTTCCGCGGGACAGTCTGGCTATGGCTACACCTTC. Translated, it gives CASSSAGQSGYGYTF.

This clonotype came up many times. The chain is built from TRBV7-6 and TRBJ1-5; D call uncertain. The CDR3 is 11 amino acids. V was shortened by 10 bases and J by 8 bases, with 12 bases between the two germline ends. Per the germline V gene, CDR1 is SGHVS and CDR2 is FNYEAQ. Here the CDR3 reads CAINLPKPQHF. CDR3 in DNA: TGTGCCATCAACCTCCCTAAGCCCCAGCATTTT. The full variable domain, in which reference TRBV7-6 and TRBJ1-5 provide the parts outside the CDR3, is GAGVSQSPRYKVTKRGQDVALRCDPISGHVSLYWYRQALGQGPEFLTYFNYEAQQDKSGLPNDRFSAERPEGSISTLTIQRTEQRDSAMYRCAINLPKPQHFGDGTRLSIL.

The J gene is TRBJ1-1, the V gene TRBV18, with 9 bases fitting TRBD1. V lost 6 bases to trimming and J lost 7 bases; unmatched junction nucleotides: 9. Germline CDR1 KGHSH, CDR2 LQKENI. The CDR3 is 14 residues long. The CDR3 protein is CASSPGQGDFEAFF. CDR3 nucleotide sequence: TGTGCCAGCTCTCCGGGACAGGGAGATTTTGAAGCTTTCTTT.

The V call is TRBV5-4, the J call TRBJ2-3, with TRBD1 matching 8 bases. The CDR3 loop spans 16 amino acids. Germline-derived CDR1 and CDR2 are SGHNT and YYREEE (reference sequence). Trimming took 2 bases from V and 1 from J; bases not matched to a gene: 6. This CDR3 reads CASSFGQGEGTDTQYF. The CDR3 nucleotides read TGTGCCAGCAGCTTTGGACAGGGCGAAGGCACAGATACGCAGTATTTT.

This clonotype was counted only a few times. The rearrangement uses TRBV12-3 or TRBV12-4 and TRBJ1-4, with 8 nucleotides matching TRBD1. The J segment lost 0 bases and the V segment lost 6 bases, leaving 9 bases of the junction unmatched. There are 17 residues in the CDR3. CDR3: CASSWDRIMPTNEKLFF. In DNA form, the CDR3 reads TGTGCCAGCAGCTGGGACAGGATTATGCCAACTAATGAAAAACTGTTTTTT.

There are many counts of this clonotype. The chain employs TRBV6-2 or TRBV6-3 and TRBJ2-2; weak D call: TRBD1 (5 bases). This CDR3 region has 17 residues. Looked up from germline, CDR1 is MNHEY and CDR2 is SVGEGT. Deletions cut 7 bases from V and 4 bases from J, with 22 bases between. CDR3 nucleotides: TGTGCCAGCATCAAAAGCCGCCGGGTGGGGCGCACCGGGGAGCTGTTTTTT. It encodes CASIKSRRVGRTGELFF.

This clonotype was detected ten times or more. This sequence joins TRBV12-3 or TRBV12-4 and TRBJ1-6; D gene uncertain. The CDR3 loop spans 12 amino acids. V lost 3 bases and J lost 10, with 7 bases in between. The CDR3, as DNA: TGTGCCAGCAGTTTCGTTGAGTCACCCCTCCACTTT. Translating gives CASSFVESPLHF.

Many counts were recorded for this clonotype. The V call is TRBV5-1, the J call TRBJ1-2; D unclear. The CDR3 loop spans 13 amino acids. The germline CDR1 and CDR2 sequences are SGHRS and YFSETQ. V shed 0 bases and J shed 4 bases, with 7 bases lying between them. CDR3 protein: CASSLGGSYGYTF. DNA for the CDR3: TGCGCCAGCAGCTTGGGAGGGAGCTATGGCTACACCTTC.

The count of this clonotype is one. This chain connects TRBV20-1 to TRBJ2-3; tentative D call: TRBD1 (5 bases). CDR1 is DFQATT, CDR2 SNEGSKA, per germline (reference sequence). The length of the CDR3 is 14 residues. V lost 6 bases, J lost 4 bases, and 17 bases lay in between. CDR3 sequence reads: CSAPQVARPDTQYF. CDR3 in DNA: TGCAGTGCCCCACAGGTGGCTCGTCCAGATACGCAGTATTTT.

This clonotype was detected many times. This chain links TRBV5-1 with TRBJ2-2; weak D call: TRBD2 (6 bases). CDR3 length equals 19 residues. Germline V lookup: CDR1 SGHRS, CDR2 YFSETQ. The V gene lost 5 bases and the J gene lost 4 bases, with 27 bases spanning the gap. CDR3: CASSSSVTELASSTGELFF. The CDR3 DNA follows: TGCGCCAGCAGTAGTAGTGTGACCGAACTAGCCTCGAGCACCGGGGAGCTGTTTTTT.

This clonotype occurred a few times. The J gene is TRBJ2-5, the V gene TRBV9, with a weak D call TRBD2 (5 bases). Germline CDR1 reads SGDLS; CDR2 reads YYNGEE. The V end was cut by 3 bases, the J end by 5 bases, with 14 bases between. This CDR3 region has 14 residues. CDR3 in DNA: TGTGCCAGCAGCGGCAGACTAAGTGGGGAGACCCAGTACTTC. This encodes CASSGRLSGETQYF.

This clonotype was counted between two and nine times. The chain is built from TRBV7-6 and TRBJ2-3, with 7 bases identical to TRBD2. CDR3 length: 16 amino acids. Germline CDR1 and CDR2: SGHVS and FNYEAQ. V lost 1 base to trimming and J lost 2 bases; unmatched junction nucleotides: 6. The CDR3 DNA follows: TGTGCCAGCAGCTTAGGGCTCGGGAGGTACACAGATACGCAGTATTTT. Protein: CASSLGLGRYTDTQYF.

The DNA for the CDR3 is TGTGCCAGCAGTTACTCGGACAACACCCGCCATTCACCCCTCCACTTT. This translates into CASSYSDNTRHSPLHF. The genes are TRBV6-5 and TRBJ1-6; TRBD1 is a possible D gene (5 bases). Germline V gene lookup returns CDR1 MNHEY and CDR2 SVGAGI. Trimming left V 0 bases short and J 8 bases short, with 14 bases between. The CDR3 contains 16 residues.

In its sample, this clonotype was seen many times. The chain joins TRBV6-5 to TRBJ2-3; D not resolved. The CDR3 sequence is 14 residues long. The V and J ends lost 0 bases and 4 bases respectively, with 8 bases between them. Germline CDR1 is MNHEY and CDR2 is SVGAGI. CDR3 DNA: TGTGCCAGCAGTTACTCCCGCACGGCAGATACGCAGTATTTT. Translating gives CASSYSRTADTQYF.

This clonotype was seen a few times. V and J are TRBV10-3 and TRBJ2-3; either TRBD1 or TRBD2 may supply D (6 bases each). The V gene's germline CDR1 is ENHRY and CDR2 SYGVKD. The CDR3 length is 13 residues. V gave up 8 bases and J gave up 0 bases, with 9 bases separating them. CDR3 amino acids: CAIGGPSTDTQYF. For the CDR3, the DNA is TGTGCCATCGGGGGGCCTAGCACAGATACGCAGTATTTT.